Included here is one T cell receptor (beta chain) sequence, with context. This sample stems from a study of blood T cell repertoires in COVID-19. Study at large: Acute-phase and convalescent COVID-19 samples originated in the United States, Italy and Spain. T cells, B-cell-depleted T cells, or PBMCs supplied cDNA or gDNA.

Measured with immunoSEQ multiplex PCR; TCRdb has only the in-frame clones, and not every one. The sample holds 90,000 to 150,000 clones; approximately 90% are singletons and the top ten take approximately 28%. The CDR3 totals 15 residues. Germline V lookup: CDR1 MNHNS, CDR2 SASEGT. V shed 1 base and J 4 bases; nucleotides not matched to a gene: 4. The TCR comes from a man between 65 and 85 years old with active or convalescent COVID-19. The V and J genes are TRBV6-1 and TRBJ1-5; 7 bases match TRBD1. The sequencing sample was made of peripheral blood. The CDR3 loop is CASSEVRQGNQPQHF. The DNA of the CDR3 is TGTGCCAGCAGTGAAGTTAGACAGGGTAATCAGCCCCAGCATTTT.